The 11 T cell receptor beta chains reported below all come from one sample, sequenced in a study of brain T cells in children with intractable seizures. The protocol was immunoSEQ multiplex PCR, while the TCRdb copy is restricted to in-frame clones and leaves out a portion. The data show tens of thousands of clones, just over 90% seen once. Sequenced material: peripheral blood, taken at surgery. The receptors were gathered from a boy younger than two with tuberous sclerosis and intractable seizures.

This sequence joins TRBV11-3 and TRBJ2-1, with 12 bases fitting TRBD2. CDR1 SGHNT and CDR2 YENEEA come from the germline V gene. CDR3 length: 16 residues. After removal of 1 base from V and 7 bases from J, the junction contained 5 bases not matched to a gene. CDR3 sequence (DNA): TGTGCCAGCAGCTTAGGGGGGACTAGCGGGTTTAATGAGCAGTTCTTC. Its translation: CASSLGGTSGFNEQFF.

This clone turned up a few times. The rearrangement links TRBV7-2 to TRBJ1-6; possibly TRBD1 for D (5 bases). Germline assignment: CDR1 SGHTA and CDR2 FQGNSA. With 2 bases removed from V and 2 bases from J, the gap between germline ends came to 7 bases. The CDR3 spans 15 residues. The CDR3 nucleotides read TGTGCCAGCAGCTTACAGGGTCCCTATAATTCACCCCTCCACTTT. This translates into CASSLQGPYNSPLHF.

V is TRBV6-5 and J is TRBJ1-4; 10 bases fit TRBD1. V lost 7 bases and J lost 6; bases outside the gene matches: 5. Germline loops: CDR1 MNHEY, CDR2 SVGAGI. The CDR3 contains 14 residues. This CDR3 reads CASIDRGQDEKLFF. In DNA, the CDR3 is TGTGCCAGCATAGACAGGGGGCAAGATGAAAAACTGTTTTTT.

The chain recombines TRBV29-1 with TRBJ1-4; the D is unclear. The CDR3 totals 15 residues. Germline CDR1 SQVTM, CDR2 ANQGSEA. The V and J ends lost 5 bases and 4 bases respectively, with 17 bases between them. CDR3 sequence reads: CSVLGGRRYNEKLFF. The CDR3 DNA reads TGCAGCGTTCTGGGAGGACGGCGCTATAATGAAAAACTGTTTTTT.

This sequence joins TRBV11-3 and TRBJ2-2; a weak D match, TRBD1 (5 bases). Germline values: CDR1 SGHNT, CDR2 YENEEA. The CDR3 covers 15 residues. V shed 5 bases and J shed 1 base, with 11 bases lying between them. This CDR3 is CASSPSRENTGELFF. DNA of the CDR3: TGTGCCAGCAGCCCAAGCAGGGAGAACACCGGGGAGCTGTTTTTT.

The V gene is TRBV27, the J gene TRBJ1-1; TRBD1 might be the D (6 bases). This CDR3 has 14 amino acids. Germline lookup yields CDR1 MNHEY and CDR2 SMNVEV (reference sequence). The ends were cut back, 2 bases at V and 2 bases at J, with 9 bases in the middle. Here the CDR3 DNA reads TGTGCCAGCAGTTTACGGACAGAAAACACTGAAGCTTTCTTT. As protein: CASSLRTENTEAFF.

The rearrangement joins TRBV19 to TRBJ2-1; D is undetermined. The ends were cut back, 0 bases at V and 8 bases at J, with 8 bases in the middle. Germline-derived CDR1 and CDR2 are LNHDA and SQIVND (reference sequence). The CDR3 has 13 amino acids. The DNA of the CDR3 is TGTGCCAGTAGTATAGAGTCTAAATATGAGCAGTTCTTC. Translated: CASSIESKYEQFF. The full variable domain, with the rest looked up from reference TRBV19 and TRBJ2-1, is DGGITQSPKYLFRKEGQNVTLSCEQNLNHDAMYWYRQDPGQGLRLIYYSQIVNDFQKGDIAEGYSVSREKKESFPLTVTSAQKNPTAFYLCASSIESKYEQFFGPGTRLTVL.

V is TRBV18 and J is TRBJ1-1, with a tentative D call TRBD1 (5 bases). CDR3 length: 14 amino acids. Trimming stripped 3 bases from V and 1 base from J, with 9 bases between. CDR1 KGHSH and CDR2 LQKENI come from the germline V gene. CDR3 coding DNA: TGTGCCAGCTCACCGAAGGGGCCGAACACTGAAGCTTTCTTT. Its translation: CASSPKGPNTEAFF.

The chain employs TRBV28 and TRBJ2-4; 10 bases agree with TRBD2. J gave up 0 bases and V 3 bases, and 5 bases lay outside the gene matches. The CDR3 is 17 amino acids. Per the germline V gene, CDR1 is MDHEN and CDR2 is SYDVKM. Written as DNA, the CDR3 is TGTGCCAGCAGTTTCCTAGCGGGAGCTTTAGCCAAAAACATTCAGTACTTC. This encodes CASSFLAGALAKNIQYF.

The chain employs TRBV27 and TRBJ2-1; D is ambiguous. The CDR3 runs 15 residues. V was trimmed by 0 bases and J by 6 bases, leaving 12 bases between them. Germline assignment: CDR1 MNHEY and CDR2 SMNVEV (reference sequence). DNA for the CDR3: TGTGCCAGCAGTTTATCGTTCTCGGGTAGCAATGAGCAGTTCTTC. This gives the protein CASSLSFSGSNEQFF.

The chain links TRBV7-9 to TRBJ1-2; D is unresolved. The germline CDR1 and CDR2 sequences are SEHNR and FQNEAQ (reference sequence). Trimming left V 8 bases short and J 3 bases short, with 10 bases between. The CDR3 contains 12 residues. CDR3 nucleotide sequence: TGTGCCAGCTCCGGCGGGGACTATGGCTACACCTTC. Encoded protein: CASSGGDYGYTF.